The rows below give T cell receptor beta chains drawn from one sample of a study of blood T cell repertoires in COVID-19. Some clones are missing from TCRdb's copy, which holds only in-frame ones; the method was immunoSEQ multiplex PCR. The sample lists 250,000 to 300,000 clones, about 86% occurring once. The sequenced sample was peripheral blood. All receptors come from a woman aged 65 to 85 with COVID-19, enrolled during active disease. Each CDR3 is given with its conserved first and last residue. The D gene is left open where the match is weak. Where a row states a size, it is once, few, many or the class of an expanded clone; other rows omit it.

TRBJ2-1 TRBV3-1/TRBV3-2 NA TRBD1 TGTGCCAGCGTTTCCGGGACAGGGCTCTACAATGAGCAGTTCTTC CASVSGTGLYNEQFF
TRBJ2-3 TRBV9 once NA TGTGCCAGCAGTGCATTCGGGGGAGCAGGATCTAGCACAGATACGCAGTATTTT CASSAFGGAGSSTDTQYF
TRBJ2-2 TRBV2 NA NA TGTGCCAGCACCCTACGCGGACTACAATCGCTCGGGGAGCTGTTTTTT CASTLRGLQSLGELFF
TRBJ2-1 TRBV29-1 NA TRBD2 TGCAGCCTGTGGGGAGGGTCTTTCGCACACAATGAGCAGTTCTTC CSLWGGSFAHNEQFF
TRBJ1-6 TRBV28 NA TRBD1 TGTGCCAGCAGTTACGCCGGGACAGGGGGCCCCAATAATTCACCCCTCCACTTT CASSYAGTGGPNNSPLHF
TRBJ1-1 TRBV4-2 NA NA TGTGCCAGCAGCCAAGATCCAGGGGTAAACACTGAAGCTTTCTTT CASSQDPGVNTEAFF
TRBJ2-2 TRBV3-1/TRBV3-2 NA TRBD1 TGTGCCAGCAGCCGCTCCGGGACAGGGAGCACCGGGGAGCTGTTTTTT CASSRSGTGSTGELFF
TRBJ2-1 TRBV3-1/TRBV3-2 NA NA TGTGCCAGCAGCCAAGATCCACGGGGGACTGATGAGCAGTTCTTC CASSQDPRGTDEQFF
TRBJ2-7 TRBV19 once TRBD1 TGTGCCAGTAGTTGGGACAGGGTTGACGAGCAGTACTTC CASSWDRVDEQYF
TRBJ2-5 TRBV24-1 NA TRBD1 TGTGCCACCAGTGATTTGAGGGGGACAGGCCCCCAAGAGACCCAGTACTTC CATSDLRGTGPQETQYF
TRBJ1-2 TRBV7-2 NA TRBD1 TGTGCCAGCAGCCAGGCCCCGACAGGGAAAGACTATGGCTACACCTTC CASSQAPTGKDYGYTF
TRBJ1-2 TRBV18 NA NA TGTGCCAGCTCACCACCGGGCAGGAACTATGGCTACACCTTC CASSPPGRNYGYTF
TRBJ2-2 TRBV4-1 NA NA TGCGCCAGCAGCCAGGCCAACAGGGTGGCCGGGGAGCTGTTTTTT CASSQANRVAGELFF
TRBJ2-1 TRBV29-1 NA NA TGCAGCGTTGAAGACGGTGAGCAGTTCTTC CSVEDGEQFF
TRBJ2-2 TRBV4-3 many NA TGCGCCAGCAGCCAGGGACACCCGTCGGGAAACACCGGGGAGCTGTTTTTT CASSQGHPSGNTGELFF
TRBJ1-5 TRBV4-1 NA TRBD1 TGCGCCAGCAGCCCAGAACCGGGACAGGGTCTGCCCCAGCATTTT CASSPEPGQGLPQHF
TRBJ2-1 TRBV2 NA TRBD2 TGTGCCAGCAGGGTCCCTAGCGGGGGCCACAATGAGCAGTTCTTC CASRVPSGGHNEQFF
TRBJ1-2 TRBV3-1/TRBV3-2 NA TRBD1 TGTGCCACCTCAAGGGGACAGGGTCAAGACTATGGCTACACCTTC CATSRGQGQDYGYTF
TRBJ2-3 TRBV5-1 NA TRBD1 TGCGCCAGCAGCTTGCCGAGGGACAGGGGGCGTCAACACACAGATACGCAGTATTTT CASSLPRDRGRQHTDTQYF
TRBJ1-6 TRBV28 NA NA TGTGCCAGCAGTACCCCCGGGAATTCACCCCTCCACTTT CASSTPGNSPLHF
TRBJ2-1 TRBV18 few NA TGTGCCAGCTCACCACCCACTAGTAGGGATGAGCAGTTCTTC CASSPPTSRDEQFF
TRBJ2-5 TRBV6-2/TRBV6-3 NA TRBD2 TGTGCCAGCAGTTATGCGGTAGCGGGGGAGGGGGAGACCCAGTACTTC CASSYAVAGEGETQYF
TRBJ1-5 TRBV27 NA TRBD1 TGTGCCAGCAGTTTAGGAGGACAGGGAAGGACTCAGCCCCAGCATTTT CASSLGGQGRTQPQHF
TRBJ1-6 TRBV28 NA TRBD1 TGTGCCAGCAGTTCAAACGACAGGGGGGGTAATTCACCCCTCCACTTT CASSSNDRGGNSPLHF
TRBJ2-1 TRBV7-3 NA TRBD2 TGTGCCAGCAGCCTCACTAGCGGGGGTTACAATGAGCAGTTCTTC CASSLTSGGYNEQFF
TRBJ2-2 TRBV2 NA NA TGTGCCAGCAGTGCCGGTCAGGGCGCCGGGGAGCTGTTTTTT CASSAGQGAGELFF
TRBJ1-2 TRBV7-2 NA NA TGTGCCAGCAGCTTAGATCCCACTTATGGCTACACCTTC CASSLDPTYGYTF
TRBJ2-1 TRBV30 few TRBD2 TGTGCCTGGAAGCGGGACGGCAAGAACAATGAGCAGTTCTTC CAWKRDGKNNEQFF
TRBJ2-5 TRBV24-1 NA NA TGTGCCACCAGTGACGGAACAGGGTTCCAAGAGACCCAGTACTTC CATSDGTGFQETQYF
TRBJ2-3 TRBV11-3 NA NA TGTGCCAGCAGCCCTACTGGGGCCCGCACAGATACGCAGTATTTT CASSPTGARTDTQYF
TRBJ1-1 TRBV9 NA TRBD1 TGTGCCAGCAGCGAAGGACAGGGTAATACTGAAGCTTTCTTT CASSEGQGNTEAFF
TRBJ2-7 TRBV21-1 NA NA TGTGCCAGCAGCAAAAGGGACATCCTATACGAGCAGTACTTC CASSKRDILYEQYF
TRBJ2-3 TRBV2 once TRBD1 TGTGCCAGCAGGGGGGACAGCTCCACAGATACGCAGTATTTT CASRGDSSTDTQYF
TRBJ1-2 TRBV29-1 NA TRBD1 TGCAGCGTTAAGACAGGGGGCGGAGGTGGCTACACCTTC CSVKTGGGGGYTF
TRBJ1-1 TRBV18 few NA TGTGCCAGCTCAGTGGACAGTAACACTGAAGCTTTCTTT CASSVDSNTEAFF
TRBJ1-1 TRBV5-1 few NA TGCGCCAGCAGCTTAGGGGGTGCTGGGACTGAAGCTTTCTTT CASSLGGAGTEAFF
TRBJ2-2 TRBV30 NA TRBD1 TGTGCCTGGAGGCCCGGACAGGGGAGGATGGTCGGGGAGCTGTTTTTT CAWRPGQGRMVGELFF
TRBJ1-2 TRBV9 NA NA TGTGCCAGCAGCGTAGAGGGGTACTATGGCTACACCTTC CASSVEGYYGYTF
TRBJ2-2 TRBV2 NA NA TGTGCCAGCAAAACACAGGGAGCTAGCGGGGAGCTGTTTTTT CASKTQGASGELFF
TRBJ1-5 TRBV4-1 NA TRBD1 TGCGCCAGCAGCCTGTACACGACAGGGAGGAGCGGCAATCAGCCCCAGCATTTT CASSLYTTGRSGNQPQHF
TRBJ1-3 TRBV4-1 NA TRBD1 TGCGCCAGCAGCCAAGGGGACAGGGTGGGATCTGGAAACACCATATATTTT CASSQGDRVGSGNTIYF
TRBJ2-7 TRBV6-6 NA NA TGTGCCAGCAGTTCCTCGGGAGCGACTATTCGCGAGCAGTACTTC CASSSSGATIREQYF
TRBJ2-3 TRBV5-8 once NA TGTGCCAGCAGCTTGGTTGAGACAGCCACAGATACGCAGTATTTT CASSLVETATDTQYF
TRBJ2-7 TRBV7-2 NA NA TGTGCCAGCAGCTTCGTTTCGGGGGGCCTCAACGAGCAGTACTTC CASSFVSGGLNEQYF
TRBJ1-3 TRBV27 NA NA TGTGCCAGCAGTTTTGTGGGGGGGAACACCATATATTTT CASSFVGGNTIYF
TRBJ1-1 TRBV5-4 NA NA TGTGCCAGCAGCTTGGCGACAATGAACACTGAAGCTTTCTTT CASSLATMNTEAFF